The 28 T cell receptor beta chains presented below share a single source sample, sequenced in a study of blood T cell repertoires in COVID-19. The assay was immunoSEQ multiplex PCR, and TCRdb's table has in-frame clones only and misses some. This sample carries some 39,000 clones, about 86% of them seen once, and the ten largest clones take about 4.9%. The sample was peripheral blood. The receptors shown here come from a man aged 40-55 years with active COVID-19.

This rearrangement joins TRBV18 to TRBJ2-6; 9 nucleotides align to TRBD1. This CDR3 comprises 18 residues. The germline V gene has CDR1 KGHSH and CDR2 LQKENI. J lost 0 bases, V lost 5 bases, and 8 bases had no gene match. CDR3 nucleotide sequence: TGTGCCAGCTCAACCGGACAGGGGTCGAGCTCTGGGGCCAACGTCCTGACTTTC. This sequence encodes CASSTGQGSSSGANVLTF. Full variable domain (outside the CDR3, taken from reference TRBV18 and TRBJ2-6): NAGVMQNPRHLVRRRGQEARLRCSPMKGHSHVYWYRQLPEEGLKFMVYLQKENIIDESGMPKERFSAEFPKEGPSILRIQQVVRGDSAAYFCASSTGQGSSSGANVLTFGAGSRLTVL.

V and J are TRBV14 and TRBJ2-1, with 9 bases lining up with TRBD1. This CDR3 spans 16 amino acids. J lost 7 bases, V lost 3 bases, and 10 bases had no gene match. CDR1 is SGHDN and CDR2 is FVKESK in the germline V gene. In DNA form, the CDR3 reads TGTGCCAGCAGCCACAAGCCCGGGACAGGGAGAAATGAGCAGTTCTTC. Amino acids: CASSHKPGTGRNEQFF.

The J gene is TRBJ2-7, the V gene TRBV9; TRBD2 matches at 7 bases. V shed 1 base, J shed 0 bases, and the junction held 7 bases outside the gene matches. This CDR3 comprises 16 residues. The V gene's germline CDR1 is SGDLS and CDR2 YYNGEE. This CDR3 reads CASSVRTSAPSYEQYF. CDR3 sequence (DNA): TGTGCCAGCAGCGTAAGAACTAGCGCGCCCTCCTACGAGCAGTACTTC.

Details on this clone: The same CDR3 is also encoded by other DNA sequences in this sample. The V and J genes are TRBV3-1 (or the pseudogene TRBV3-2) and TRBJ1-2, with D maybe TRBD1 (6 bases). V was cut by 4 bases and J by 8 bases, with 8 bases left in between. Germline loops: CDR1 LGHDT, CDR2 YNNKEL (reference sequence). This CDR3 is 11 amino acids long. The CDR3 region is CASSRGRGYTF. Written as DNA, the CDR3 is TGTGCCAGCAGCCGGGGGCGAGGCTACACCTTC.

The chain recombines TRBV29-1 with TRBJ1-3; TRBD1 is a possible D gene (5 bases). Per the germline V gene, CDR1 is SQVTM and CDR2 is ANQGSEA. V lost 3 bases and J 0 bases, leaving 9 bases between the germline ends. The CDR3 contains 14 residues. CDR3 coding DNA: TGCAGCGTTGACCCAACAGGCTCTGGAAACACCATATATTTT. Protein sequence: CSVDPTGSGNTIYF.

Written as DNA, the CDR3 is TGTGCCAGCAGCTTAGAGGGCAGGGTTTGGGAAAAACTGTTTTTT. It specifies CASSLEGRVWEKLFF. J is TRBJ1-4 and V is TRBV11-2; weak D call: TRBD1 (5 bases). The CDR3 has 15 amino acids. Trimming stripped 0 bases from V and 8 bases from J, with 13 bases between. In germline, CDR1 is SGHAT, CDR2 FQNNGV.

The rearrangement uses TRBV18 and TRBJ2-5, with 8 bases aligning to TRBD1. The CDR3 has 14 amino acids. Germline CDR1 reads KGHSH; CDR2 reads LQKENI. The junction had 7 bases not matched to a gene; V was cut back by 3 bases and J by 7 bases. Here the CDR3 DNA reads TGTGCCAGCTCACCGGACGGACAGGGAGGGACCCAGTACTTC. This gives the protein CASSPDGQGGTQYF.

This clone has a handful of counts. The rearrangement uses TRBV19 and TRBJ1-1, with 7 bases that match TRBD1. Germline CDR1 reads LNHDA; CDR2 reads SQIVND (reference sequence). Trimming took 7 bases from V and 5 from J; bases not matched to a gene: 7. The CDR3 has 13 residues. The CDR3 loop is CASNDRVRTEAFF. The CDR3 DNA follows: TGTGCCAGTAACGACAGGGTCAGGACTGAAGCTTTCTTT.

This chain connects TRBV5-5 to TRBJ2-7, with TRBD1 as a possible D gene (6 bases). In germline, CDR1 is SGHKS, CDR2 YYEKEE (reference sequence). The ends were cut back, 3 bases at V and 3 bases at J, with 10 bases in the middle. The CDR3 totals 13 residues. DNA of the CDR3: TGTGCCAGCAGCTCGCGACAGGACTACGAGCAGTACTTC. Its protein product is CASSSRQDYEQYF.

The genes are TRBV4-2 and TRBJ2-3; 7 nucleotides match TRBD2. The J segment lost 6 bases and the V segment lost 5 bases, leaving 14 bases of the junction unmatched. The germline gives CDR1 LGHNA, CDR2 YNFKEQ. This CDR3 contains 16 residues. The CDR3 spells CASSLVPAGSGDTQYF. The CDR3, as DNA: TGTGCCAGCAGCTTGGTCCCAGCGGGAAGCGGGGATACGCAGTATTTT.

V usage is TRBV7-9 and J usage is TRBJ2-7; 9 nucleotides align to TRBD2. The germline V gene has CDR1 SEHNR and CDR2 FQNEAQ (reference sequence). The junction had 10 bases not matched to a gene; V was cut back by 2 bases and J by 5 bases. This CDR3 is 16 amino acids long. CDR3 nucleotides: TGTGCCAGCAGCTTAACCCGATTAGCGGGAGTCCACGAGCAGTACTTC. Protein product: CASSLTRLAGVHEQYF.

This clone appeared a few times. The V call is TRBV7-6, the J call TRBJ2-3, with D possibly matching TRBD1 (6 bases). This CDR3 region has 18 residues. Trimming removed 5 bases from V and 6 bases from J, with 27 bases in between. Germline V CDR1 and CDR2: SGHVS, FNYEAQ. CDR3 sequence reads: CASSPLGQNSQKWDTQYF. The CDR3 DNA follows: TGTGCCAGCAGCCCCTTAGGACAGAACTCGCAAAAGTGGGATACGCAGTATTTT.

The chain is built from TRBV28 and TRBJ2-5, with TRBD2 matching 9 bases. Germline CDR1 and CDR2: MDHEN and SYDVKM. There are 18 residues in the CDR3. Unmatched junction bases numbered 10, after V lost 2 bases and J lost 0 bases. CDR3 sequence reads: CASSLVSSGAPYQETQYF. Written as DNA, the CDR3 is TGTGCCAGCAGTTTAGTCTCTAGCGGGGCACCATACCAAGAGACCCAGTACTTC. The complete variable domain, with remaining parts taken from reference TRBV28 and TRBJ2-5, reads DVKVTQSSRYLVKRTGEKVFLECVQDMDHENMFWYRQDPGLGLRLIYFSYDVKMKEKGDIPEGYSVSREKKERFSLILESASTNQTSMYLCASSLVSSGAPYQETQYFGPGTRLLVL.

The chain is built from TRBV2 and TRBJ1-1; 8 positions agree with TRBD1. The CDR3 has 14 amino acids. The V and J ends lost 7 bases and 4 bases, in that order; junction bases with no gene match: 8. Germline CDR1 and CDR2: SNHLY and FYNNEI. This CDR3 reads CASMRQGLGTEAFF. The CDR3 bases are TGTGCCAGCATGAGACAGGGGCTGGGCACTGAAGCTTTCTTT.

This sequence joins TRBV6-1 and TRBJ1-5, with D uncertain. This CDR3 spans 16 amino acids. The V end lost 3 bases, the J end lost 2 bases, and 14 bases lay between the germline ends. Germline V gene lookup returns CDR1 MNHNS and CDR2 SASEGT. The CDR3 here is CASSDLMEEGNQPQHF. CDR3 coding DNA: TGTGCCAGCAGTGACCTAATGGAAGAGGGCAATCAGCCCCAGCATTTT.

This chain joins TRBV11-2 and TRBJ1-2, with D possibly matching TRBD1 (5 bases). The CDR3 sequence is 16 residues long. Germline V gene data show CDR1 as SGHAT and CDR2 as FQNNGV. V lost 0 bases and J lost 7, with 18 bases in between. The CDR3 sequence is CASSLERAGIYGGYTF. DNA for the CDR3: TGTGCCAGCAGCTTAGAAAGGGCAGGGATTTATGGTGGCTACACCTTC.

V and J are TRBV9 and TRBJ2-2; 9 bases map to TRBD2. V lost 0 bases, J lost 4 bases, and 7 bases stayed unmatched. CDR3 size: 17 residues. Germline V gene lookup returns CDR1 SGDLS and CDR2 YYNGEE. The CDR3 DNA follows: TGTGCCAGCAGCGTAGGAGAAGGCGGGAGGGCCACCGGGGAGCTGTTTTTT. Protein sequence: CASSVGEGGRATGELFF.

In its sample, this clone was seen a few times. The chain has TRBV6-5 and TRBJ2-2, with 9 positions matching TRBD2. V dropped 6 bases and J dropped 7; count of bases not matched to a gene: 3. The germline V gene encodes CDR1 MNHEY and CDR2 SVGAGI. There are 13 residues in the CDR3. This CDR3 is CASRRREGGELFF. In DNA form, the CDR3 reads TGTGCCAGCAGAAGGCGGGAGGGCGGGGAGCTGTTTTTT.

The CDR3 protein is CASSLTREETQYF. The DNA for the CDR3 is TGTGCCAGCAGCTTAACCAGGGAAGAGACCCAGTACTTC. This chain uses TRBV7-3 with TRBJ2-5, with D tentatively TRBD1 (5 bases). Germline loops: CDR1 SGHTA, CDR2 FQGTGA. Trimming left V 0 bases short and J 3 bases short, with 5 bases between. The CDR3 extends over 13 amino acids.

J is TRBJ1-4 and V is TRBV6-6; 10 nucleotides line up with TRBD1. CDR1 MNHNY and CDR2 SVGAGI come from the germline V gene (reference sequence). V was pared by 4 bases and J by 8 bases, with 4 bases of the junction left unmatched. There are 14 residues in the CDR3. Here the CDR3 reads CASSSGQGREKLFF. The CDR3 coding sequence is TGTGCCAGCAGTTCGGGACAGGGGAGGGAAAAACTGTTTTTT.

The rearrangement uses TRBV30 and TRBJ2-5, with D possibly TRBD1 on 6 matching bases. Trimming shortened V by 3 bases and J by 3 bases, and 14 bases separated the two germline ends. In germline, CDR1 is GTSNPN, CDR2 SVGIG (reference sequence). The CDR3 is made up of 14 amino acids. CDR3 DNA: TGTGCCTGGAGAGCGGACAGACTAAAAGAGACCCAGTACTTC. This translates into CAWRADRLKETQYF.

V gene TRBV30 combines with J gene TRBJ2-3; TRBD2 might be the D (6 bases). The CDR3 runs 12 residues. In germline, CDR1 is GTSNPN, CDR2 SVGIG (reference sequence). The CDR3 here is CVGGIRTDTQYF. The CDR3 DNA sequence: TGTGTGGGGGGAATTAGGACAGATACGCAGTATTTT.

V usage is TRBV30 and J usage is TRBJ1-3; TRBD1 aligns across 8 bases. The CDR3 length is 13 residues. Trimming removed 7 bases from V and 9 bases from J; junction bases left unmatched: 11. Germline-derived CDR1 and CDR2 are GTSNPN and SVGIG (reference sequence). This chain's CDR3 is CALERDRHGTIYF. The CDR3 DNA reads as TGTGCCTTAGAACGGGACAGGCATGGCACCATATATTTT.

The CDR3 DNA reads as TGTGCCAGCAGTGAAGCGCTCGACAGGGGGTACAATGAGCAGTTCTTC. Translation: CASSEALDRGYNEQFF. This chain joins TRBV6-1 and TRBJ2-1; 9 positions agree with TRBD1. Germline V gene lookup returns CDR1 MNHNS and CDR2 SASEGT. V lost 0 bases to trimming and J lost 4 bases; unmatched junction nucleotides: 4. The CDR3 covers 16 residues.

DNA for the CDR3: TGTGCCAGCAGCTTAACGGGCGGGACCCGGACCGGGGAGCTGTTTTTT. Its protein is CASSLTGGTRTGELFF. This chain uses TRBV11-1 with TRBJ2-2, with a possible D match to TRBD2 (6 bases). Germline lookup yields CDR1 SGHAT and CDR2 FQDESV (reference sequence). Trimming took off 2 bases at V and 5 bases at J, with 15 bases between the two ends. This CDR3 has 16 amino acids.

The chain's CDR3 is CAWNRVEPYEQYF. The CDR3 nucleotides are TGTGCCTGGAACAGGGTGGAGCCGTACGAGCAGTACTTC. The chain joins TRBV30 to TRBJ2-7; possibly TRBD1 for D (6 bases). V was cut by 4 bases and J by 4 bases, with 14 bases left in between. The germline CDR1 and CDR2 sequences are GTSNPN and SVGIG (reference sequence). The CDR3 is 13 amino acids. Supplemented by reference TRBV30 and TRBJ2-7, the full variable domain reads SQTIHQWPATLVQPVGSPLSLECTVEGTSNPNLYWYRQAAGRGLQLLFYSVGIGQISSEVPQNLSASRPQDRQFILSSKKLLLSDSGFYLCAWNRVEPYEQYFGPGTRLTVT.

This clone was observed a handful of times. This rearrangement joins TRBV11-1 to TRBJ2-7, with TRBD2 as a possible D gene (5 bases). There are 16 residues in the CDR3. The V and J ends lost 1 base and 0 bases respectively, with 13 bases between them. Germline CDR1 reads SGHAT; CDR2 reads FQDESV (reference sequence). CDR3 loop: CASSLVGITSSYEQYF. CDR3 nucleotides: TGTGCCAGCAGCTTAGTCGGGATAACGAGCTCCTACGAGCAGTACTTC.

This CDR3 reads CASSPRLSAGGLYEQYF. Written as DNA, the CDR3 is TGTGCCAGCAGCCCCCGACTGTCGGCAGGGGGGCTCTACGAGCAGTACTTC. J is TRBJ2-7 and V is TRBV3-1 (or the pseudogene TRBV3-2), with D possibly TRBD1 on 7 matching bases. V dropped 4 bases and J dropped 3 bases, with 22 bases sitting between them. The germline gives CDR1 LGHDT, CDR2 YNNKEL (reference sequence). CDR3 length: 17 residues.